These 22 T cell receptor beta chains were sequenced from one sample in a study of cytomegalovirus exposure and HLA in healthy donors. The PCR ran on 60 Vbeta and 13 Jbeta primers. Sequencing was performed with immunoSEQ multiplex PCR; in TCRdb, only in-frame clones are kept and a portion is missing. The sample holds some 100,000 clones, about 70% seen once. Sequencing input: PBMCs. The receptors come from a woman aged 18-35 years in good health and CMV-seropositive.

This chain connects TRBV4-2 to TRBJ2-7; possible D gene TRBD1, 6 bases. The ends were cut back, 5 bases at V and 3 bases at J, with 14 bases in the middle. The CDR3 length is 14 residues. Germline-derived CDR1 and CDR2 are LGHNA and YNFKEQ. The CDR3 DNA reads TGTGCCAGCAGCATCTCCGGGACACACTACGAGCAGTACTTC. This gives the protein CASSISGTHYEQYF.

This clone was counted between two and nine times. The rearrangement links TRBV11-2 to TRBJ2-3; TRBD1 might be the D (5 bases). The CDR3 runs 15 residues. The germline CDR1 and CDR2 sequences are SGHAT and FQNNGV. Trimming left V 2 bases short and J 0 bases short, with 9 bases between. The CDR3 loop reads CASSLLGASTDTQYF. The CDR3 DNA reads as TGTGCCAGCAGCTTACTTGGGGCTAGCACAGATACGCAGTATTTT.

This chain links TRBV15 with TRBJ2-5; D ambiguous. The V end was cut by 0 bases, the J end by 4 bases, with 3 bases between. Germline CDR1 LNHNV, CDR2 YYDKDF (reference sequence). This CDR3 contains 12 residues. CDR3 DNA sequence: TGTGCCACCAGCAGAGACGTAGAGACCCAGTACTTC. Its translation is CATSRDVETQYF.

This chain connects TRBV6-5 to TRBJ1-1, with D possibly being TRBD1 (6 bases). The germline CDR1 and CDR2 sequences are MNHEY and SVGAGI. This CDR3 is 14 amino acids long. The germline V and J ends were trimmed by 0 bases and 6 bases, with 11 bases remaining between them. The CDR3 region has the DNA TGTGCCAGCAGTTACTCGGCAGGGGCGGCTGAAGCTTTCTTT. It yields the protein CASSYSAGAAEAFF.

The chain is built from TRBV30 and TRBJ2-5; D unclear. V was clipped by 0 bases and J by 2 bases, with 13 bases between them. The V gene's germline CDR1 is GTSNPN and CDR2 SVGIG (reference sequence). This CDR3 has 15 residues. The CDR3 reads CAWSVPYKSQETQYF. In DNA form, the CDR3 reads TGTGCCTGGAGTGTACCCTATAAGAGTCAAGAGACCCAGTACTTC.

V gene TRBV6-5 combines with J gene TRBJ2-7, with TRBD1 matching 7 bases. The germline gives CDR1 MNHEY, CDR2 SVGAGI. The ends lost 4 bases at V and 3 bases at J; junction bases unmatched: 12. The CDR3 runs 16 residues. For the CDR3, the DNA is TGTGCCAGCAGTTCTCGTTCCGGGACAGAGATCTACGAGCAGTACTTC. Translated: CASSSRSGTEIYEQYF.

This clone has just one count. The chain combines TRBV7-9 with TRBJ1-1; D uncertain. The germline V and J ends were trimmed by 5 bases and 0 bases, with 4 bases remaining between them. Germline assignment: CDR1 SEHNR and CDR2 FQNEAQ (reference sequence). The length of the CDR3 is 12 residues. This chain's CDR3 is CASSPMNTEAFF. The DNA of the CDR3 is TGTGCCAGCAGCCCTATGAACACTGAAGCTTTCTTT.

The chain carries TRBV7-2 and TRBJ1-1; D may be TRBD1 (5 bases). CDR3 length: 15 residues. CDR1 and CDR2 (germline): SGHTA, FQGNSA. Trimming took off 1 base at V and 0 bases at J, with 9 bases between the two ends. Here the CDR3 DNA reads TGTGCCAGCAGCTTAGTGACAGTATTGAACACTGAAGCTTTCTTT. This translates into CASSLVTVLNTEAFF.

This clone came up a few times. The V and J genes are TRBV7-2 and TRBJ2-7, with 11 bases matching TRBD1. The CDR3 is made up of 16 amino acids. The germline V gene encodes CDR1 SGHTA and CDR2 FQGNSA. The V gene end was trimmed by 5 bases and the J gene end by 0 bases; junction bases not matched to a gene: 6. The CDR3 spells CASSTGQGALSYEQYF. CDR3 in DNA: TGTGCCAGCAGCACAGGACAGGGGGCCCTCTCCTACGAGCAGTACTTC.

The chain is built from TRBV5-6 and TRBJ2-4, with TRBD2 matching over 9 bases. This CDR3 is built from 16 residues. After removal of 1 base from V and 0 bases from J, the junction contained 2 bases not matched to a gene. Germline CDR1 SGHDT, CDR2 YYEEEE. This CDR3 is CASSLTSGLAKNIQYF. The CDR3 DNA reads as TGTGCCAGCAGCTTGACTAGCGGGTTAGCCAAAAACATTCAGTACTTC.

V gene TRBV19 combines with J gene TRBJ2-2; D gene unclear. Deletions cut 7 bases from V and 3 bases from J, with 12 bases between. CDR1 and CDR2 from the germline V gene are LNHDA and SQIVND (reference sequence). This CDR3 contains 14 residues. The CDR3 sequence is CASNNSPDTGELFF. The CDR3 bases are TGTGCCAGTAATAACAGTCCTGACACCGGGGAGCTGTTTTTT.

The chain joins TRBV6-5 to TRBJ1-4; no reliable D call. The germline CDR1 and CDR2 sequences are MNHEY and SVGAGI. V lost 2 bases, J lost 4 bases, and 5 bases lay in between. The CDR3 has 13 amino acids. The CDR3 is CASSYNSNEKLFF. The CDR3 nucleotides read TGTGCCAGCAGTTACAACAGTAATGAAAAACTGTTTTTT.

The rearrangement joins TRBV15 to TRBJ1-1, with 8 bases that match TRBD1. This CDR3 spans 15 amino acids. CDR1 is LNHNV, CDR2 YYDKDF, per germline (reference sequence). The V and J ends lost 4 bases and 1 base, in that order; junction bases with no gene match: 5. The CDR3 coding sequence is TGTGCCACCAGCAACCGACAGGGGCGGAACACTGAAGCTTTCTTT. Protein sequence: CATSNRQGRNTEAFF.

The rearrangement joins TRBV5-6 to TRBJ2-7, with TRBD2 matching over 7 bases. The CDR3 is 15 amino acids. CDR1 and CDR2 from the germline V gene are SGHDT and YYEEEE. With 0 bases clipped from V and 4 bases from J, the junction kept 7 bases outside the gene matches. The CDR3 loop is CASSLGWGGRYEQYF. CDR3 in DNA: TGTGCCAGCAGCTTGGGGTGGGGGGGTAGGTACGAGCAGTACTTC.

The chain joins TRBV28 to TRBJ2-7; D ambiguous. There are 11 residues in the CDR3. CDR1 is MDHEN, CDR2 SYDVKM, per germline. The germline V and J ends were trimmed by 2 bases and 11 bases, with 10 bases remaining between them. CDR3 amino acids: CASSLSVHEYF. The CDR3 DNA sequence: TGTGCCAGCAGTTTAAGCGTTCACGAGTACTTC.

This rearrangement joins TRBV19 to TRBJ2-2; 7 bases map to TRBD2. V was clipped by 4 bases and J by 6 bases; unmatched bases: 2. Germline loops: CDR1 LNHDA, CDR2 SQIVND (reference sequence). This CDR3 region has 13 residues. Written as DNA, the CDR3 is TGTGCCAGTAGTAGCGGGGGTCCCGGGGAGCTGTTTTTT. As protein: CASSSGGPGELFF.

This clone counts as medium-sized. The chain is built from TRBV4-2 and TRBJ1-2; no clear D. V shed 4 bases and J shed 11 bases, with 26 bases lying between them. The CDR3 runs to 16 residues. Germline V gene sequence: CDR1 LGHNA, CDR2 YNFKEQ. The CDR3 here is CASSPGREGDLREYTF. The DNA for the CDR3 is TGTGCCAGCAGCCCGGGAAGGGAGGGAGACCTTAGGGAGTACACCTTC.

CDR3 protein: CASGLAGGSEQYF. In DNA, the CDR3 is TGTGCCAGCGGGCTAGCGGGAGGCAGCGAGCAGTACTTC. The rearrangement links TRBV27 to TRBJ2-7; 11 bases map to TRBD2. The CDR3 is 13 amino acids. In germline, CDR1 is MNHEY, CDR2 SMNVEV (reference sequence). Losses at the gene ends were 8 bases for V and 6 bases for J; bases not matched to a gene: 6.

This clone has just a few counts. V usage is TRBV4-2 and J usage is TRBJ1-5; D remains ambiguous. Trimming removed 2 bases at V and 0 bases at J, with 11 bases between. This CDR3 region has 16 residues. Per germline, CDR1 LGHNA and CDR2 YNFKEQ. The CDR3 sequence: CASSQMDSTSNQPQHF. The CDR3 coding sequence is TGTGCCAGCAGCCAAATGGACTCGACTAGCAATCAGCCCCAGCATTTT.

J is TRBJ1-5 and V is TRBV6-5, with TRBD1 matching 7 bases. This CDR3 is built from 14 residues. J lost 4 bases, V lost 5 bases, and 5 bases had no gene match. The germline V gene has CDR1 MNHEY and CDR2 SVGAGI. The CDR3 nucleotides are TGTGCCAGCAGTCCGAACAGGGGAAATCAGCCCCAGCATTTT. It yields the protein CASSPNRGNQPQHF.

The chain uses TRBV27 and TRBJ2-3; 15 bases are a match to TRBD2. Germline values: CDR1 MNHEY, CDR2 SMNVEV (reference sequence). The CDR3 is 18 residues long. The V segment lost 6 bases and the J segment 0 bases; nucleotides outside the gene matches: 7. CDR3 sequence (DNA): TGTGCCAGCAGCCCAGGACTAGCGGGAGGGCCGAGCACAGATACGCAGTATTTT. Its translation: CASSPGLAGGPSTDTQYF.

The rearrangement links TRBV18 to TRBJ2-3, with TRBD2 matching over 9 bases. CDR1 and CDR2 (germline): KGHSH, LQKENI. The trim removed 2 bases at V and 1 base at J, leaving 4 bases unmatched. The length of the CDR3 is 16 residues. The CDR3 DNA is TGTGCCAGCTCACCAAGCATAGCGGGAGGCACAGATACGCAGTATTTT. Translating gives CASSPSIAGGTDTQYF.